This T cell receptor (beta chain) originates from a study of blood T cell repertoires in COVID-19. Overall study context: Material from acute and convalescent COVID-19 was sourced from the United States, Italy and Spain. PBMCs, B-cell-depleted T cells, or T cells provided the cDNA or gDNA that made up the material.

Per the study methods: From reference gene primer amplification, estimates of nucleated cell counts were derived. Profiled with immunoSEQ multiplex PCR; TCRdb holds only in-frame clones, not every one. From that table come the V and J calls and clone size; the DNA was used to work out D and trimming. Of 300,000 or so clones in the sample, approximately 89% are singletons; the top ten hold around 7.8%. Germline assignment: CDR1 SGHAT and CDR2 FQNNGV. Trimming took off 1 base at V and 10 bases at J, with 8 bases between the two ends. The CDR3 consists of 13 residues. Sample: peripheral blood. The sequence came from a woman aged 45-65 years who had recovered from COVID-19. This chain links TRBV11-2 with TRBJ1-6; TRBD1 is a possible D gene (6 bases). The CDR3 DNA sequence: TGTGCCAGCAGCTTAGCGGGGGGCTCACCCCTCCACTTT. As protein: CASSLAGGSPLHF.